This TCR beta chain was documented in a study of blood T cells in healthy people across ages. Overall study results and limits: Leaving the PBMCs unsorted stopped any conclusive comparison of naive versus antigen-experienced cells.

Details on this clonotype: Its antigen is currently unknown.

The CDR3 is 16 residues long. Germline V lookup: CDR1 MNHNY, CDR2 SVGAGI (reference sequence). V was clipped by 2 bases and J by 2 bases, with 15 bases between them. Primers used in a second PCR of about 7 to 12 cycles were a sample-barcoded 5' primer and a J-beta primer mix. MiXCR, run by TCRdb on the 5' RACE reads, gives a single entry per CDR3 protein. The sample lists approximately 1.5 million distinct CDR3 sequences, roughly 32% occurring once. Sequenced input: blood. This rearrangement joins TRBV6-6 to TRBJ1-1, with D possibly being TRBD1 (6 bases). The sequence was obtained from a woman aged 30 to 39 in good health. In nucleotides, the CDR3 is TGTGCCAGCAGTTACCCTGACAGGCCGGGAAACACTGAAGCTTTCTTT. It encodes CASSYPDRPGNTEAFF.